These 14 T cell receptor beta chains originate from one sample sequenced in a study of cytomegalovirus exposure and HLA in healthy donors. Amplification used 60 Vbeta primers and 13 Jbeta primers. The data were produced by immunoSEQ multiplex PCR, yet TCRdb's version contains in-frame clones alone and is incomplete. The table records over 75,000 clones, roughly 9.4% of them present only once. Sequencing used PBMCs. Source of these receptors: a man aged 50-59 years in good health and CMV-seropositive.

This clone was observed a handful of times. V gene TRBV30 combines with J gene TRBJ1-1; perhaps TRBD1 as D (5 bases). The V gene's germline CDR1 is GTSNPN and CDR2 SVGIG (reference sequence). V was clipped by 2 bases and J by 3 bases, with 13 bases between them. CDR3 length: 14 amino acids. CDR3 coding DNA: TGTGCCTGGAGTAACGGGGGGGGGTACACTGAAGCTTTCTTT. This encodes CAWSNGGGYTEAFF.

As for this clone: An end of the junction differs from the germline gene, which may be a read error. V and J are TRBV7-7 and TRBJ2-5; 10 positions agree with TRBD2. Per germline, CDR1 SSHAT and CDR2 FNYEAQ (reference sequence). This CDR3 has 14 amino acids. The CDR3 region has the DNA TGTGCTAGCAGCTCGGGACTAGCGTTAGAGACCCAGTACTTC. Translating gives CASSSGLALETQYF.

The rearrangement links TRBV7-8 to TRBJ2-7; D may be TRBD1 (6 bases). This CDR3 spans 15 amino acids. The V gene lost 0 bases and the J gene lost 5 bases, with 14 bases spanning the gap. Germline lookup yields CDR1 SGHVS and CDR2 FQNEAQ. The CDR3, as DNA: TGTGCCAGCAGCTTAGCTCGGCAGGGGTCCCACGAGCAGTACTTC. Translation gives CASSLARQGSHEQYF. The full variable domain, in which reference TRBV7-8 and TRBJ2-7 provide the parts outside the CDR3, is GAGVSQSPRYKVAKRGQDVALRCDPISGHVSLFWYQQALGQGPEFLTYFQNEAQLDKSGLPSDRFFAERPEGSVSTLKIQRTQQEDSAVYLCASSLARQGSHEQYFGPGTRLTVT.

This clone was seen a handful of times. CDR3 protein: CASSVARHGDNEQFF. DNA for the CDR3: TGTGCCAGCAGCGTAGCTCGACACGGGGACAATGAGCAGTTCTTC. The V call is TRBV9, the J call TRBJ2-1; tentative D call: TRBD2 (5 bases). The CDR3 spans 15 residues. The V end lost 0 bases, the J end lost 5 bases, and 12 bases lay between the germline ends. Per the germline V gene, CDR1 is SGDLS and CDR2 is YYNGEE.

This clone was picked up a small number of times. The V and J genes are TRBV6-1 and TRBJ2-1, with D unresolved. V lost 2 bases to trimming and J lost 7 bases, with 9 bases between them. Germline CDR1 reads MNHNS; CDR2 reads SASEGT. This CDR3 region has 13 residues. The CDR3 DNA is TGTGCCAGCAGTGAACAAGAGGCGAATGAGCAGTTCTTC. Translated, it gives CASSEQEANEQFF.

There are a few counts of this clone. The CDR3 is CASSPFGSGRSSSYEQYF. The CDR3, as DNA: TGTGCCAGCTCACCTTTTGGTAGCGGGAGGTCGAGCTCCTACGAGCAGTACTTC. The rearrangement uses TRBV18 and TRBJ2-7; 10 bases line up with TRBD2. Germline V gene data show CDR1 as KGHSH and CDR2 as LQKENI. Trimming removed 3 bases from V and 0 bases from J; junction bases left unmatched: 11. The length of the CDR3 is 18 residues. Variable domain in full (rest from reference TRBV18 and TRBJ2-7): NAGVMQNPRHLVRRRGQEARLRCSPMKGHSHVYWYRQLPEEGLKFMVYLQKENIIDESGMPKERFSAEFPKEGPSILRIQQVVRGDSAAYFCASSPFGSGRSSSYEQYFGPGTRLTVT.

This chain connects TRBV7-9 to TRBJ1-1, with D unresolved. This CDR3 is built from 12 residues. The germline CDR1 and CDR2 sequences are SEHNR and FQNEAQ (reference sequence). The ends were cut back, 5 bases at V and 8 bases at J, with 12 bases in the middle. CDR3 protein: CASSITEKEAFF. The CDR3 region has the DNA TGTGCCAGCAGCATTACGGAGAAAGAAGCTTTCTTT. Full variable domain (remainder filled in from reference TRBV7-9 and TRBJ1-1): DTGVSQNPRHKITKRGQNVTFRCDPISEHNRLYWYRQTLGQGPEFLTYFQNEAQLEKSRLLSDRFSAERPKGSFSTLEIQRTEQGDSAMYLCASSITEKEAFFGQGTRLTVV.

V gene TRBV5-4 combines with J gene TRBJ2-1; TRBD1 agrees at 8 bases. This CDR3 region has 13 residues. Germline V gene sequence: CDR1 SGHNT, CDR2 YYREEE (reference sequence). Unmatched junction bases numbered 3, after V lost 4 bases and J lost 6 bases. The CDR3, as DNA: TGTGCCAGCAGCCACGGGACAGGCAATGAGCAGTTCTTC. This encodes CASSHGTGNEQFF.

This clone has just a few counts. The chain links TRBV13 to TRBJ2-7; 7 bases fit TRBD1. The CDR3 extends over 15 amino acids. V shed 5 bases and J 1 base; nucleotides not matched to a gene: 8. CDR1 is PRHDT and CDR2 is FYEKMQ in the germline V gene (reference sequence). The CDR3 sequence is CASSRDRDRSYEQYF. In DNA form, the CDR3 reads TGTGCCAGCAGCCGAGACCGGGACAGATCCTACGAGCAGTACTTC.

The chain combines TRBV7-9 with TRBJ2-7, with a tentative D call TRBD1 (5 bases). Trimming left V 1 base short and J 5 bases short, with 15 bases between. In germline, CDR1 is SEHNR, CDR2 FQNEAQ (reference sequence). The CDR3 extends over 15 amino acids. The CDR3 nucleotides are TGTGCCAGCAGCTTAGGGGGCAGGGATGGGGACGAGCAGTACTTC. Translated: CASSLGGRDGDEQYF.

There are a few counts of this clone. The genes are TRBV7-9 and TRBJ1-6; unclear D gene. Trimming took 0 bases from V and 6 from J, leaving 6 bases between them. The CDR3 spans 14 residues. In germline, CDR1 is SEHNR, CDR2 FQNEAQ (reference sequence). The CDR3: CASSLAPGNSPLHF. The CDR3 coding sequence is TGTGCCAGCAGCTTAGCCCCGGGTAATTCACCCCTCCACTTT.

This clone was seen only a few times. The chain couples TRBV5-1 to TRBJ1-6, with 10 bases identical to TRBD1. V shed 4 bases, J shed 10 bases, and the junction held 8 bases outside the gene matches. Germline V gene lookup returns CDR1 SGHRS and CDR2 YFSETQ. This CDR3 is built from 15 residues. CDR3 DNA: TGCGCCAGCAGCGGAGACAGGGGGCGCGGGTCACCCCTCCACTTT. Amino acid sequence: CASSGDRGRGSPLHF. Combining the CDR3 with reference TRBV5-1 and TRBJ1-6 gives the whole variable domain KAGVTQTPRYLIKTRGQQVTLSCSPISGHRSVSWYQQTPGQGLQFLFEYFSETQRNKGNFPGRFSGRQFSNSRSEMNVSTLELGDSALYLCASSGDRGRGSPLHFGNGTRLTVT.

The chain uses TRBV5-1 and TRBJ1-1, with D maybe TRBD1 (5 bases). Trimming stripped 5 bases from V and 1 base from J, with 12 bases between. The V gene's germline CDR1 is SGHRS and CDR2 YFSETQ. CDR3 size: 14 residues. The CDR3: CASSSRTTNTEAFF. DNA for the CDR3: TGCGCCAGCAGTTCACGGACAACGAACACTGAAGCTTTCTTT.

The rearrangement joins TRBV6-6 to TRBJ2-7, with 7 bases fitting TRBD1. From germline, CDR1 is MNHNY and CDR2 SVGAGI (reference sequence). V was pared by 4 bases and J by 1 base, with 4 bases of the junction left unmatched. CDR3 length: 14 amino acids. CDR3 coding DNA: TGTGCCAGCAGTTCGCAGGGGGTATCCTACGAGCAGTACTTC. It encodes CASSSQGVSYEQYF.